Sequencing of this TCR beta chain was carried out in a study of Graves' ophthalmopathy and Graves' hyperthyroidism. Study-level background: Peripheral blood was gathered at first diagnosis, ahead of any treatment whatsoever.

Broader study findings: Appearing in blood as well were most expanded thyroid clonotypes above 0.001 frequency.

By definition, stable hyperthyroidism involved no ophthalmopathy within 18 months of follow-up. Certain patients, namely those with other autoimmune diseases, uncontrolled infections, pregnancy or lactation, were excluded. The TCR beta CDR3 regions underwent amplification from RNA transcripts. HTBI-primed RT-PCR formed the first round, and a multiplex PCR formed the second. TCRdb recomputed calls from the multiplex PCR reads with MiXCR, one row per CDR3 protein. The sample yields roughly 350,000 distinct CDR3 sequences, roughly 15% seen once. Trimming at V came to 1 base and at J to 5 bases, leaving 5 bases not matched to a gene. There are 15 residues in the CDR3. The germline V gene encodes CDR1 LNHDA and CDR2 SQIVND (reference sequence). This clonotype has ten or more counts. Its antigen is still unknown.

Sample: peripheral blood. The rearrangement joins TRBV19 to TRBJ1-1; 9 bases are shared with TRBD1. This TCR derives from an adult woman with stable Graves' hyperthyroidism. Here the CDR3 reads CASSIGTGGQTEAFF. As DNA, the CDR3 is TGTGCCAGTAGTATAGGAACAGGGGGCCAGACTGAAGCTTTCTTT.